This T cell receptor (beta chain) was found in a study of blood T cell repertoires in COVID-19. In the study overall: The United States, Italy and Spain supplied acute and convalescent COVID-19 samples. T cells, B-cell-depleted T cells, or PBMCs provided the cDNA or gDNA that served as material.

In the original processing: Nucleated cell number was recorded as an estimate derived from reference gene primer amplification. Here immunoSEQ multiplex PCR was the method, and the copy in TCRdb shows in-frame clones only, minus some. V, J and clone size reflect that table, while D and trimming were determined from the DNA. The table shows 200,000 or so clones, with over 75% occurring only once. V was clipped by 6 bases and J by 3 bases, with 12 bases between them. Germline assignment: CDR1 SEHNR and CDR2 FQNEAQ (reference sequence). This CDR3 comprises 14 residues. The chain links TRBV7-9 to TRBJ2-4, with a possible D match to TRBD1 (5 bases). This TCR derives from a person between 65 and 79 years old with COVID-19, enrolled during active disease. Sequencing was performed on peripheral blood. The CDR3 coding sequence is TGTGCCAGCAGTCCAGACAGTAGCAAAAACATTCAGTACTTC. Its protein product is CASSPDSSKNIQYF.